The entry below describes one TCR beta chain. The germline gene is not matched at one end of the junction; a read error may be the cause. The sample carries other DNA sequences with the same CDR3. The record originates from a study of blood T cell repertoires in COVID-19. At the level of the study: The cDNA or gDNA used as material had been derived from T cells, B-cell-depleted T cells, or PBMCs.

Germline lookup yields CDR1 SGHRS and CDR2 YFSETQ. The CDR3 contains 15 residues. How the authors handled the data: Nucleated cell number was recorded as an estimate derived from reference gene primer amplification. Assay: immunoSEQ multiplex PCR; the TCRdb copy retains only in-frame clones and omits some. Clonal size and the V and J genes are those of that table, whereas D and trimming came from the DNA. Among under 300,000 clones listed, 85% were seen once. The clonotype was recovered from a human donor in a cohort sampled during active COVID-19. The source material was peripheral blood. The V gene is TRBV5-1, the J gene TRBJ2-3; D is ambiguous. The CDR3 loop reads CASTPISSGTDTQYF. In nucleotides, the CDR3 is TGCGCTAGCACCCCCATCTCCTCGGGCACAGATACGCAGTATTTT.